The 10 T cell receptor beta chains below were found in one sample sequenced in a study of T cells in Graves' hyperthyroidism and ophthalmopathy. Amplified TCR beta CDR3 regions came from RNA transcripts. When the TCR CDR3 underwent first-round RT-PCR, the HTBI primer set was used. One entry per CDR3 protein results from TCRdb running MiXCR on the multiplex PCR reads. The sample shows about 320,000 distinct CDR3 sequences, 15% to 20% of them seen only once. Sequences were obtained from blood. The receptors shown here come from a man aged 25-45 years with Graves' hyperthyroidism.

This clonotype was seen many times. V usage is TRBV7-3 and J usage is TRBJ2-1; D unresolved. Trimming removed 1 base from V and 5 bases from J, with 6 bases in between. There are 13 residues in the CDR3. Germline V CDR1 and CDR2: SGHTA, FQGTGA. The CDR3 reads CASSLSTNNEQFF. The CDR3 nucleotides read TGTGCCAGCAGCTTAAGCACTAACAATGAGCAGTTCTTC.

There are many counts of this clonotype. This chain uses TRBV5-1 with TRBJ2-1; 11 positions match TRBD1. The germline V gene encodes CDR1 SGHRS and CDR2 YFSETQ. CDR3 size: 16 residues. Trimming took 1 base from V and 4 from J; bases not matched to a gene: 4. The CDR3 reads CASSLRGTGGYNEQFF. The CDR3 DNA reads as TGCGCCAGCAGCTTGCGTGGGACAGGGGGATACAATGAGCAGTTCTTC.

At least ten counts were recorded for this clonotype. DNA for the CDR3: TGCGCCAGCAGCTTGGAGGTCCAAGAGACCCAGTACTTC. Translated: CASSLEVQETQYF. V gene TRBV5-1 combines with J gene TRBJ2-5; D is undetermined. The CDR3 extends over 13 amino acids. Germline CDR1 SGHRS, CDR2 YFSETQ. V lost 0 bases, J lost 1 base, and 4 bases lay in between.

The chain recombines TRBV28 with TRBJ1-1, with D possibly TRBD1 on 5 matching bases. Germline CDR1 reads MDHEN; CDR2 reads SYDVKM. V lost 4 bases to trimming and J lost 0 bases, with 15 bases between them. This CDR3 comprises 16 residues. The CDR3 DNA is TGTGCCAGCAGTTCTCCCTCGGGGGGAGTGAACACTGAAGCTTTCTTT. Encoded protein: CASSSPSGGVNTEAFF. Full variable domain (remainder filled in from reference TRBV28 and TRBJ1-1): DVKVTQSSRYLVKRTGEKVFLECVQDMDHENMFWYRQDPGLGLRLIYFSYDVKMKEKGDIPEGYSVSREKKERFSLILESASTNQTSMYLCASSSPSGGVNTEAFFGQGTRLTVV.

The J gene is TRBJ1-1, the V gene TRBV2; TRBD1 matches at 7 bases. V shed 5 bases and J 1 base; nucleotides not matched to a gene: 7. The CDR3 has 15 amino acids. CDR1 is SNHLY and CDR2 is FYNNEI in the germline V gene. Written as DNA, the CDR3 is TGTGCCAGCAGTTGGACAGGTCTCGAGAACACTGAAGCTTTCTTT. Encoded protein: CASSWTGLENTEAFF.

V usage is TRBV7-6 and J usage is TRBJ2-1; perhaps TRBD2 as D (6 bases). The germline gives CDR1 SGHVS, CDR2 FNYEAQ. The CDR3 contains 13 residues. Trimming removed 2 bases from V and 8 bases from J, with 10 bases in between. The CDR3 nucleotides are TGTGCCAGCAGCTTATCCCGACTAGATGAGCAGTTCTTC. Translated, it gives CASSLSRLDEQFF.

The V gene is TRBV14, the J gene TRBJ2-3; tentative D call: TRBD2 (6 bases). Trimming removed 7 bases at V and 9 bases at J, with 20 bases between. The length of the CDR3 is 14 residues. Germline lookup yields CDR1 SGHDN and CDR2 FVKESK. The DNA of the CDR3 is TGTGCCAGCAATACTTGGAGGGCCCCCGGGACGCAGTATTTT. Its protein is CASNTWRAPGTQYF.

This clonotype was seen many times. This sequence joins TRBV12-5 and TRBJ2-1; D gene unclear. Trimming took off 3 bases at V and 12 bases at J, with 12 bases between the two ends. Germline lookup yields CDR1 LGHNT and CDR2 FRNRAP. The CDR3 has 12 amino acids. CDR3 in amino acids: CASGFPRSGQFF. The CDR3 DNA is TGTGCTAGTGGTTTCCCACGAAGTGGGCAGTTCTTC.

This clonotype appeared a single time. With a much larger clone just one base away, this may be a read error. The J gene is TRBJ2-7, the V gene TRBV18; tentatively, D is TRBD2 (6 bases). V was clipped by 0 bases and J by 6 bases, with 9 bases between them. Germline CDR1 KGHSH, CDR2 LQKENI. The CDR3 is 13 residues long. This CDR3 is CASSPPGGPEQYF. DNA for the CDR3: TGTGCCAGCTCACCACCCGGGGGTCCCGAGCAGTACTTC.

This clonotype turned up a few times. CDR3 in amino acids: CASRAFLVRRDTEAFF. DNA of the CDR3: TGTGCCAGCAGAGCTTTTTTAGTGCGCAGGGACACTGAAGCTTTCTTT. The genes are TRBV27 and TRBJ1-1, with D tentatively TRBD1 (5 bases). Trimming removed 6 bases from V and 3 bases from J, with 20 bases in between. Germline CDR1 and CDR2: MNHEY and SMNVEV (reference sequence). CDR3 size: 16 residues.